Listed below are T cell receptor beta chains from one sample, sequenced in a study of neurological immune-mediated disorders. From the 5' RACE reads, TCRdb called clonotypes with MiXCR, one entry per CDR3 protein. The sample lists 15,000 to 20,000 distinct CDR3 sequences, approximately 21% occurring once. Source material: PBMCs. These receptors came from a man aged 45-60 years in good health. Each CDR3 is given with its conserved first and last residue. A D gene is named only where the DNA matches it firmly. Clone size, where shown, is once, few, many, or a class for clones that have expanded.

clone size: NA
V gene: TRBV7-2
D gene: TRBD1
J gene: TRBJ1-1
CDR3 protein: CASSSSTGREVAFF
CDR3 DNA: TGTGCCAGCAGCTCCTCGACAGGGCGGGAGGTAGCTTTCTTT

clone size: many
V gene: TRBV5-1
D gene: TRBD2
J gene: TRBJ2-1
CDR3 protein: CASNLGRSSGYNEQFF
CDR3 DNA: TGCGCCAGCAACCTAGGTCGGTCTAGCGGTTACAATGAGCAGTTCTTC

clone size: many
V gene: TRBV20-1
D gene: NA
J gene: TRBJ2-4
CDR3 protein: CSPGLPENIQYF
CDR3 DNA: TGCAGCCCGGGACTCCCGGAAAACATTCAGTACTTC

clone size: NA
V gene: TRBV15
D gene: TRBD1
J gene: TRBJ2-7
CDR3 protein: CATSSHPGQGGYEQYF
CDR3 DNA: TGTGCCACCAGCAGCCATCCGGGACAGGGTGGATACGAGCAGTACTTC

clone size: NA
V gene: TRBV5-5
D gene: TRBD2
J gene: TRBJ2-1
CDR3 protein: CASSFVVSGSSYNEQFF
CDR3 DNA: TGTGCCAGCAGCTTCGTGGTCAGCGGGAGCTCCTACAATGAGCAGTTCTTC

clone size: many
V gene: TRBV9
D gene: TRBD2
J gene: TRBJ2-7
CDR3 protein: CASSACGGGLCEQYF
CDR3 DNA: TGTGCCAGCAGCGCGTGTGGGGGGGGGTTATGCGAGCAGTACTTC

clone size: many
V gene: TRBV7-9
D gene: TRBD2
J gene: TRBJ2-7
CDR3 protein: CASSRGRGRTYEQYF
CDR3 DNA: TGTGCCAGCAGCCGAGGGAGGGGACGGACCTACGAGCAGTACTTC

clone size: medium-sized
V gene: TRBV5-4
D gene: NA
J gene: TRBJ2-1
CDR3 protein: CASARDRYNEQFF
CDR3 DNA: TGTGCCAGCGCCCGGGACCGCTACAATGAGCAGTTCTTC

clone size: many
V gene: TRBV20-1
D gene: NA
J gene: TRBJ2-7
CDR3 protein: CSAQKTGLDSYEQYF
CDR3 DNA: TGCAGTGCTCAAAAAACCGGACTTGACTCCTACGAGCAGTACTTC

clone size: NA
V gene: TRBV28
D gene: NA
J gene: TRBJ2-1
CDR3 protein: CASKSGSSYNEQFF
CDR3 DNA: TGTGCCAGCAAGTCAGGGAGCTCCTACAATGAGCAGTTCTTC

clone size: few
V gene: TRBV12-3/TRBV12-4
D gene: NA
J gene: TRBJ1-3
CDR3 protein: CASRIRAGNTIYF
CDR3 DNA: TGTGCCAGCAGGATTCGGGCTGGAAACACCATATATTTT

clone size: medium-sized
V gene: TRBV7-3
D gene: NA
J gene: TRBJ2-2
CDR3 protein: CASSAGTTDTGELFF
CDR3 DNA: TGTGCCAGCAGCGCTGGGACGACTGACACCGGGGAGCTGTTTTTT

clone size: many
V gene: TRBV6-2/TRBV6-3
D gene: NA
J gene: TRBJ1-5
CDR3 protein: CASSRTGGRNQPQHF
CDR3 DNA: TGTGCCAGCAGTCGAACAGGAGGTCGCAATCAGCCCCAGCATTTT

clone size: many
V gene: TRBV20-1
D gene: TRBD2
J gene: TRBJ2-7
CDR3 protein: CSASQTSGRVEQYF
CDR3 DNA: TGCAGTGCTTCCCAGACTAGCGGGAGGGTTGAGCAGTACTTC

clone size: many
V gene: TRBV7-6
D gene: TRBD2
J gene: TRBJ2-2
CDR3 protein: CASSWSGLAFTGELFF
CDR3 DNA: TGTGCCAGCAGCTGGTCGGGACTAGCGTTCACCGGGGAGCTGTTTTTT

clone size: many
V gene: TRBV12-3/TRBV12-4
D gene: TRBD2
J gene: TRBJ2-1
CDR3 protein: CASTRRTSGRLNNEQFF
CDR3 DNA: TGTGCCAGCACCCGCCGGACTAGCGGGAGATTGAACAATGAGCAGTTCTTC

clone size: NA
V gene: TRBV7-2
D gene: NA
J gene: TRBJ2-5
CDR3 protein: CASSPSGIQETQYF
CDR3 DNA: TGTGCCAGCAGCCCGAGTGGCATCCAAGAGACCCAGTACTTC

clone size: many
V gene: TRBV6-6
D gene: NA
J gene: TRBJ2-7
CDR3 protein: CASKEGGSYEQYF
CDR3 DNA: TGTGCCAGCAAGGAGGGGGGCTCCTACGAGCAGTACTTC

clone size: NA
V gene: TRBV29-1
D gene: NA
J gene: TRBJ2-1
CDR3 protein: CSVAPSAHNEQFF
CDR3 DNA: TGCAGCGTTGCTCCTAGCGCCCACAATGAGCAGTTCTTC

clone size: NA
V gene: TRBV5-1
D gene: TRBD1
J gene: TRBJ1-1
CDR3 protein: CASSATGPSNTEAFF
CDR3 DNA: TGCGCCAGCAGCGCGACAGGGCCAAGCAACACTGAAGCTTTCTTT

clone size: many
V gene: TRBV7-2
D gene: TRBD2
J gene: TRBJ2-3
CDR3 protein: CASSFTASGRTDTQYF
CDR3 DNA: TGTGCCAGCAGCTTTACTGCTAGCGGGCGCACAGATACGCAGTATTTT

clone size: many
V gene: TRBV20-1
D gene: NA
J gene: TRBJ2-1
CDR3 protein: CSAREGLNSFEQFF
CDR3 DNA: TGCAGTGCGAGAGAGGGGCTCAATTCATTTGAGCAGTTCTTC

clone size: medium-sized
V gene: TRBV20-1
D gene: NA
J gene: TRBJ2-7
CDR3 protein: CSAPAGAYEQYF
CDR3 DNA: TGCAGTGCTCCCGCCGGAGCCTACGAGCAGTACTTC

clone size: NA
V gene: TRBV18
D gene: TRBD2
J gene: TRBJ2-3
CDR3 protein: CASSTSGGRTTQYF
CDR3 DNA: TGTGCCAGCTCAACCTCTGGCGGGAGAACTACGCAGTATTTT

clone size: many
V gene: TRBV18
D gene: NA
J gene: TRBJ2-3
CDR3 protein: CASSLARGPRTDTQYF
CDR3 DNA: TGTGCCAGCTCATTGGCTAGAGGACCACGCACAGATACGCAGTATTTT

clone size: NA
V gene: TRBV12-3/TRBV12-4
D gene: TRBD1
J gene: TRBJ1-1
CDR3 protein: CASRPDRLPPGDTEAFF
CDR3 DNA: TGTGCCAGCAGGCCGGACAGGCTTCCACCCGGGGACACTGAAGCTTTCTTT

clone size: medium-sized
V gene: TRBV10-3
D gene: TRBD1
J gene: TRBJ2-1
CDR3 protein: CAISVTGQNEQFF
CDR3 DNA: TGTGCCATCAGTGTGACAGGGCAAAATGAGCAGTTCTTC

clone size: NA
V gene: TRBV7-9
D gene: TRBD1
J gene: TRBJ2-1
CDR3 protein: CASSSIGTGHFSAYNEQFF
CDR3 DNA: TGTGCCAGCAGCTCCATTGGGACAGGGCATTTTAGTGCCTACAATGAGCAGTTCTTC

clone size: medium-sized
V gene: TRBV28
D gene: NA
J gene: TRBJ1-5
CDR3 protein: CASSYNQPQHF
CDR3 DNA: TGTGCCAGCAGCTACAATCAGCCCCAGCATTTT

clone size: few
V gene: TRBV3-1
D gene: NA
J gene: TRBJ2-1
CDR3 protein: CASSQGPGEYNEQFF
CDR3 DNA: TGTGCCAGCAGCCAAGGGCCGGGAGAGTACAATGAGCAGTTCTTC

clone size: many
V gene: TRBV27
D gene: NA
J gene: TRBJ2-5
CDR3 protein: CASSLQAYGDAETQYF
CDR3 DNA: TGTGCCAGCAGTTTACAAGCATACGGAGATGCGGAGACCCAGTACTTC

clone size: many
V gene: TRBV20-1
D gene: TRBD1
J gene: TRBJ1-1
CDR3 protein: CSAVPGQGAGTEAFF
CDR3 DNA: TGCAGTGCCGTACCGGGACAGGGGGCAGGAACTGAAGCTTTCTTT

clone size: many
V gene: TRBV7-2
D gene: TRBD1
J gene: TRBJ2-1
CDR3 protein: CASSFGQGLGGEQFF
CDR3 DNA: TGTGCCAGCAGCTTCGGACAGGGTCTGGGGGGCGAGCAGTTCTTC